Below are 21 T cell receptor beta chains sequenced from a single sample in a study of OX40 agonist ivuxolimab in advanced cancers. The method was immunoSEQ multiplex PCR; TCRdb's version includes in-frame clones alone and lacks a portion of them. The table records about 89,000 clones, approximately 91% of them present only once. Source: CD4+ or CD8+ T cells sorted from blood, taken in a trial of the OX40 agonist ivuxolimab. These receptors were taken from an adult with an advanced solid tumor such as melanoma, head and neck, liver or kidney cancer.

V gene TRBV18 combines with J gene TRBJ1-1; D unresolved. The CDR3 runs 16 residues. V lost 0 bases to trimming and J lost 0 bases, with 11 bases between them. Germline CDR1 and CDR2: KGHSH and LQKENI. CDR3 nucleotides: TGTGCCAGCTCACCACCGCTCCCAGGTATGAACACTGAAGCTTTCTTT. Protein: CASSPPLPGMNTEAFF.

The gene calls are TRBV18 and TRBJ2-5, with a possible D match to TRBD1 (5 bases). CDR3 length: 13 residues. Germline CDR1 and CDR2: KGHSH and LQKENI. The V end was cut by 4 bases, the J end by 1 base, with 7 bases between. The CDR3 sequence is CASSQGPQETQYF. DNA of the CDR3: TGTGCCAGCTCACAGGGGCCCCAAGAGACCCAGTACTTC.

The rearrangement uses TRBV27 and TRBJ2-1, with D tentatively TRBD2 (5 bases). CDR1 is MNHEY and CDR2 is SMNVEV in the germline V gene (reference sequence). The V end was cut by 5 bases, the J end by 14 bases, with 16 bases between. This CDR3 comprises 12 residues. CDR3 in amino acids: CASSAHEGAKFF. CDR3 DNA: TGTGCCAGCAGTGCCCATGAGGGCGCGAAGTTCTTC.

This chain links TRBV5-5 with TRBJ1-1; D may be TRBD1 (6 bases). Trimming took 2 bases from V and 4 from J, leaving 24 bases between them. The CDR3 has 18 amino acids. CDR1 SGHKS and CDR2 YYEKEE come from the germline V gene (reference sequence). CDR3 in DNA: TGTGCCAGCAGCTTTGGCCCCGGGGGGCGGTTTCGGAGCACTGAAGCTTTCTTT. Translated: CASSFGPGGRFRSTEAFF.

The V and J genes are TRBV6-1 and TRBJ2-1; perhaps TRBD2 as D (5 bases). This CDR3 region has 11 residues. CDR1 is MNHNS, CDR2 SASEGT, per germline. V shed 1 base and J shed 13 bases, with 8 bases lying between them. CDR3 DNA sequence: TGTGCCAGCAGTGAAGATGGACTCCAGTTCTTC. It encodes CASSEDGLQFF.

The chain has TRBV28 and TRBJ1-5; possible D gene TRBD1, 6 bases. V lost 3 bases, J lost 4 bases, and 13 bases lay in between. Germline CDR1 reads MDHEN; CDR2 reads SYDVKM. The CDR3 has 15 residues. CDR3 sequence (DNA): TGTGCCAGCAGTTTTAAGGACAGAACTAATCAGCCCCAGCATTTT. Translation gives CASSFKDRTNQPQHF. The entire variable domain, with the rest obtained from reference TRBV28 and TRBJ1-5, is as follows: DVKVTQSSRYLVKRTGEKVFLECVQDMDHENMFWYRQDPGLGLRLIYFSYDVKMKEKGDIPEGYSVSREKKERFSLILESASTNQTSMYLCASSFKDRTNQPQHFGDGTRLSIL.

This clone was detected once. The rearrangement joins TRBV6-6 to TRBJ2-3; D is tentatively TRBD1 or TRBD2 (6 bases each). CDR1 is MNHNY, CDR2 SVGAGI, per germline (reference sequence). Trimming removed 6 bases at V and 3 bases at J, with 16 bases between. The CDR3 runs to 15 residues. The CDR3 sequence: CASSSLGGRTDTQYF. The CDR3 region has the DNA TGTGCCAGCAGCTCTCTAGGGGGGCGGACAGATACGCAGTATTTT.

This clone was seen only once. This chain links TRBV19 with TRBJ2-3; 8 positions agree with TRBD2. Per germline, CDR1 LNHDA and CDR2 SQIVND (reference sequence). The CDR3 runs 15 residues. V shed 7 bases, J shed 1 base, and the junction held 7 bases outside the gene matches. The CDR3: CASIGREEGTDTQYF. The CDR3 DNA reads as TGTGCCAGTATTGGGCGGGAGGAGGGCACAGATACGCAGTATTTT. Based on the CDR3 plus reference TRBV19 and TRBJ2-3, the full variable domain is DGGITQSPKYLFRKEGQNVTLSCEQNLNHDAMYWYRQDPGQGLRLIYYSQIVNDFQKGDIAEGYSVSREKKESFPLTVTSAQKNPTAFYLCASIGREEGTDTQYFGPGTRLTVL.

CDR3 residues: CASSENRDTDTQYF. The CDR3 nucleotides read TGTGCCAGCAGTGAAAACAGGGATACAGATACGCAGTATTTT. J is TRBJ2-3 and V is TRBV2; tentatively, D is TRBD1 (6 bases). V was shortened by 2 bases and J by 3 bases, with 9 bases between the two germline ends. Germline CDR1 SNHLY, CDR2 FYNNEI. CDR3 length: 14 amino acids.

The chain links TRBV6-5 to TRBJ2-7, with TRBD2 as a possible D gene (6 bases). The germline V gene encodes CDR1 MNHEY and CDR2 SVGAGI. The CDR3 runs 13 residues. Trimming stripped 6 bases from V and 1 base from J, with 10 bases between. The chain's CDR3 is CASRVGGSYEQYF. The CDR3 coding sequence is TGTGCCAGCAGGGTGGGAGGTTCCTACGAGCAGTACTTC.

This sequence joins TRBV7-2 and TRBJ2-2; 7 bases map to TRBD2. The CDR3 has 16 amino acids. The junction had 3 bases not matched to a gene; V was cut back by 1 base and J by 1 base. Germline V lookup: CDR1 SGHTA, CDR2 FQGNSA. The CDR3 is CASSLVAGVNTGELFF. CDR3 nucleotide sequence: TGTGCCAGCAGCTTAGTGGCGGGAGTGAACACCGGGGAGCTGTTTTTT.

The rearrangement joins TRBV4-3 to TRBJ2-7; 7 positions agree with TRBD2. The CDR3 sequence is 13 residues long. V was pared by 0 bases and J by 6 bases, with 2 bases of the junction left unmatched. The germline gives CDR1 LGHNA, CDR2 YSLEER. The CDR3 loop is CASSQDREGEQYF. The CDR3 DNA reads TGCGCCAGCAGCCAAGACAGGGAGGGCGAGCAGTACTTC.

Only a few counts were recorded for this clone. The rearrangement links TRBV18 to TRBJ1-5; possible D gene TRBD1, 5 bases. Germline values: CDR1 KGHSH, CDR2 LQKENI. The germline V and J ends were trimmed by 2 bases and 7 bases, with 15 bases remaining between them. The CDR3 spans 15 residues. The CDR3 DNA follows: TGTGCCAGCTCACCAGGGGCAGGGCGAGAGCAGCCCCAGCATTTT. This codes for CASSPGAGREQPQHF. Looking up the rest from reference TRBV18 and TRBJ1-5 gives the full variable domain: NAGVMQNPRHLVRRRGQEARLRCSPMKGHSHVYWYRQLPEEGLKFMVYLQKENIIDESGMPKERFSAEFPKEGPSILRIQQVVRGDSAAYFCASSPGAGREQPQHFGDGTRLSIL.

V usage is TRBV4-3 and J usage is TRBJ1-2; D possibly corresponds to TRBD1 (5 bases). The CDR3 is 15 residues long. V was clipped by 1 base and J by 5 bases, with 14 bases between them. The germline gives CDR1 LGHNA, CDR2 YSLEER. The CDR3 region has the DNA TGCGCCAGCAGCCAAGCGGAGGGGATTAGTTATGGCTACACCTTC. It encodes CASSQAEGISYGYTF.

The chain combines TRBV9 with TRBJ2-3; 10 nucleotides match TRBD2. Unmatched junction bases numbered 5, after V lost 7 bases and J lost 0 bases. Germline CDR1 and CDR2: SGDLS and YYNGEE. The CDR3 sequence is 15 residues long. CDR3 sequence: CASATTSGSTDTQYF. As DNA, the CDR3 is TGTGCCAGCGCTACGACTAGCGGGAGCACAGATACGCAGTATTTT. The whole variable domain, filled in from reference TRBV9 and TRBJ2-3, reads DSGVTQTPKHLITATGQRVTLRCSPRSGDLSVYWYQQSLDQGLQFLIQYYNGEERAKGNILERFSAQQFPDLHSELNLSSLELGDSALYFCASATTSGSTDTQYFGPGTRLTVL.

The chain joins TRBV2 to TRBJ2-2, with a possible D match to TRBD1 (6 bases). The CDR3 runs 14 residues. Germline CDR1 reads SNHLY; CDR2 reads FYNNEI. V was shortened by 7 bases and J by 3 bases, with 12 bases between the two germline ends. The CDR3 nucleotides read TGTGCCAGCACCAACGGACAGTACACCGGGGAGCTGTTTTTT. Protein: CASTNGQYTGELFF.

The chain combines TRBV6-1 with TRBJ2-1; 8 bases are shared with TRBD1. The germline V gene has CDR1 MNHNS and CDR2 SASEGT. This CDR3 is 14 amino acids long. With 4 bases clipped from V and 5 bases from J, the junction kept 4 bases outside the gene matches. The chain's CDR3 is CASSAGGGNNEQFF. The CDR3 nucleotides read TGTGCCAGCAGTGCAGGGGGCGGGAACAATGAGCAGTTCTTC.

This sequence joins TRBV19 and TRBJ2-7, with 9 positions matching TRBD1. J lost 6 bases, V lost 5 bases, and 5 bases had no gene match. The V gene's germline CDR1 is LNHDA and CDR2 SQIVND (reference sequence). The length of the CDR3 is 13 residues. The CDR3 DNA is TGTGCCAGTAGTCGGGACAGGGAACGCGAGCAGTACTTC. This gives the protein CASSRDREREQYF.

V usage is TRBV5-1 and J usage is TRBJ2-2; TRBD1 matches 7 bases. The CDR3 sequence is 16 residues long. Germline-derived CDR1 and CDR2 are SGHRS and YFSETQ. With V trimmed by 3 bases and J by 7 bases, 12 bases remained unmatched. The CDR3 nucleotides are TGCGCCAGCAGCTGGAGACAGGGACAAGGTGTCGGGGAGCTGTTTTTT. This encodes CASSWRQGQGVGELFF.

V gene TRBV7-9 combines with J gene TRBJ2-1; D remains unclear. This CDR3 contains 14 residues. CDR1 and CDR2 from the germline V gene are SEHNR and FQNEAQ (reference sequence). Trimming shortened V by 3 bases and J by 5 bases, and 11 bases separated the two germline ends. The CDR3 spells CASSFLETNNEQFF. Here the CDR3 DNA reads TGTGCCAGCAGCTTTCTCGAAACTAACAATGAGCAGTTCTTC.

The rearrangement uses TRBV27 and TRBJ2-1, with D perhaps matching TRBD1 or TRBD2 (6 bases each). Trimming pared 8 bases from V and 9 bases from J, leaving 17 bases between. The length of the CDR3 is 13 residues. From germline, CDR1 is MNHEY and CDR2 SMNVEV (reference sequence). The CDR3 reads CASGRNREAEQFF. For the CDR3, the DNA is TGTGCCAGCGGAAGGAACAGGGAGGCTGAGCAGTTCTTC.